Reported below is one T cell receptor beta chain. This sample is drawn from a study of shared clonotypes between healthy human individuals. Turning to the study itself: The study enrolled two women and a few men aged 18 to 49.

V was pared by 3 bases and J by 7 bases, with 9 bases between. Looked up from germline, CDR1 is MDHEN and CDR2 is SYDVKM. The CDR3 runs 13 residues. Sequencing was at deep level. As processed by the authors: Junction-only sequences produced by ImmunoSEQ had no quality scores, so filtering differed. The method was immunoSEQ multiplex PCR; TCRdb's version includes in-frame clones alone and lacks a portion of them. V and J calls and clone size are as listed in that table; D and trimming were resolved from the DNA. The table includes about 480,000 clones, about four fifths detected once. The sequenced material came from PBMCs. This TCR was sampled from a woman aged 40 to 49 in good health. Some clones in this sample may be carry-over from other donors' samples. The chain couples TRBV28 to TRBJ2-2; D remains unclear. The CDR3 region has the DNA TGTGCCAGCAGTTTCATAGTGATCGGGGAGCTGTTTTTT. It yields the protein CASSFIVIGELFF.